Reported below is one T cell receptor beta chain. The data originate from a study of shared T cell receptors in the human thymus. CDR1 is LNHNV, CDR2 YYDKDF, per germline (reference sequence). The CDR3 consists of 15 residues. V gave up 0 bases and J gave up 8 bases, with 16 bases separating them. The method was immunoSEQ multiplex PCR; TCRdb's version includes in-frame clones alone and lacks a portion of them. The table includes some 700,000 clones, around nine tenths detected once. These same data were also listed under a study on human thymus T cells. That source notes: Healthy Finnish infants undergoing corrective surgery for congenital heart defects were used as donors. Thymic repertoires from unrelated individuals overlapped highly, related research reported.

The chain recombines TRBV15 with TRBJ1-1, with D possibly being TRBD1 (6 bases). This clonotype was obtained from a boy under two years old with a congenital heart defect. Sequenced material: thymocytes. The CDR3 loop reads CATSRDHRESGEAFF. The DNA of the CDR3 is TGTGCCACCAGCAGAGACCACAGGGAGTCTGGGGAAGCTTTCTTT.